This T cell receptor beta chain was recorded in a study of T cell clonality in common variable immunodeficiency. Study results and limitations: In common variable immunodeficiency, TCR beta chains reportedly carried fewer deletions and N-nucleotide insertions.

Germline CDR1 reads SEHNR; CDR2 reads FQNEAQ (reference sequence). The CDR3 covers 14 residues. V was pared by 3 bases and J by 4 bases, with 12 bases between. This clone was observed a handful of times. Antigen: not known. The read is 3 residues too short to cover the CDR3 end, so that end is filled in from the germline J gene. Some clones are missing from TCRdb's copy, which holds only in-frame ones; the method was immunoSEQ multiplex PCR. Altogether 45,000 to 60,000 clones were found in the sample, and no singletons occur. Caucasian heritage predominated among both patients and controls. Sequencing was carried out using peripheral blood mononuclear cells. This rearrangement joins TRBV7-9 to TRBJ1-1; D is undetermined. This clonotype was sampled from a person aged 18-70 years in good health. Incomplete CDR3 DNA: TGTGCCAGCAGCTTTACCAACGGTGGCACTGAA. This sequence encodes CASSFTNGGTE. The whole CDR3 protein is CASSFTNGGTEAFF.